A single sample is the source of the 8 T cell receptor beta chains below, sequenced in a study of technical replicates of blood from a few donors. Profiling relied on immunoSEQ multiplex PCR, and the TCRdb table lists in-frame clones only, not all of them. Of tens of thousands of clones in the sample, approximately 93% were seen once. Sequencing was carried out using T cells isolated from PBMCs. The source is a human donor in good health.

The CDR3 coding sequence is TGTGCCAGTAAGGGACTCGGGACCGGGAAGAGTGGGGCGAACACTGAAGCTTTCTTT. Protein product: CASKGLGTGKSGANTEAFF. This chain joins TRBV19 and TRBJ1-1; D is perhaps TRBD1 (5 bases). Germline CDR1 is LNHDA and CDR2 is SQIVND (reference sequence). This CDR3 region has 19 residues. With 7 bases removed from V and 1 base from J, the gap between germline ends came to 28 bases.

The chain employs TRBV28 and TRBJ2-7; D is perhaps TRBD2 (6 bases). This CDR3 is 15 amino acids long. Germline CDR1 and CDR2: MDHEN and SYDVKM. With 3 bases removed from V and 3 bases from J, the gap between germline ends came to 15 bases. This CDR3 is CASSFGGTTFYEQYF. DNA for the CDR3: TGTGCCAGCAGTTTTGGGGGGACCACCTTCTACGAGCAGTACTTC. The full variable domain, in which reference TRBV28 and TRBJ2-7 provide the parts outside the CDR3, is DVKVTQSSRYLVKRTGEKVFLECVQDMDHENMFWYRQDPGLGLRLIYFSYDVKMKEKGDIPEGYSVSREKKERFSLILESASTNQTSMYLCASSFGGTTFYEQYFGPGTRLTVT.

CDR3 nucleotide sequence: TGTGCCAGCAGCTTTGGCCCCGGTGGGGACAGGGACGAAAAACTGTTTTTT. Its protein is CASSFGPGGDRDEKLFF. V usage is TRBV7-6 and J usage is TRBJ1-4, with 9 bases fitting TRBD1. J gave up 8 bases and V 3 bases, and 13 bases lay outside the gene matches. CDR3 length: 17 amino acids. The germline CDR1 and CDR2 sequences are SGHVS and FNYEAQ.

The chain is built from TRBV27 and TRBJ2-7; TRBD2 matches at 13 bases. Trimming at V came to 6 bases and at J to 4 bases, leaving 9 bases not matched to a gene. CDR3 length equals 16 residues. Per the germline V gene, CDR1 is MNHEY and CDR2 is SMNVEV (reference sequence). CDR3 loop: CASRGLAGRQEYEQYF. CDR3 nucleotide sequence: TGTGCCAGCAGGGGACTAGCGGGGCGACAGGAATACGAGCAGTACTTC.

This rearrangement joins TRBV5-6 to TRBJ2-6; unclear D gene. Germline-derived CDR1 and CDR2 are SGHDT and YYEEEE. V lost 4 bases and J lost 1, with 9 bases in between. The CDR3 runs 15 residues. CDR3 amino acids: CASSLSSSGANVLTF. The CDR3 bases are TGTGCCAGCAGCCTAAGCTCATCTGGGGCCAACGTCCTGACTTTC. The variable domain in full, with the rest retrieved from reference TRBV5-6 and TRBJ2-6, is DAGVTQSPTHLIKTRGQQVTLRCSPKSGHDTVSWYQQALGQGPQFIFQYYEEEERQRGNFPDRFSGHQFPNYSSELNVNALLLGDSALYLCASSLSSSGANVLTFGAGSRLTVL.

V usage is TRBV5-1 and J usage is TRBJ1-1; the match to TRBD1 covers 8 bases. Germline loops: CDR1 SGHRS, CDR2 YFSETQ. This CDR3 has 16 amino acids. The V and J ends lost 0 bases and 1 base, in that order; junction bases with no gene match: 5. In DNA, the CDR3 is TGCGCCAGCAGCTTGGTGGCAGGGGGCCAGAACACTGAAGCTTTCTTT. Residues: CASSLVAGGQNTEAFF.

The chain employs TRBV6-5 and TRBJ1-2, with D hard to call. V dropped 5 bases and J dropped 0 bases, with 4 bases sitting between them. This CDR3 is built from 12 residues. CDR1 MNHEY and CDR2 SVGAGI come from the germline V gene. For the CDR3, the DNA is TGTGCCAGCAGTCAGACTAACTATGGCTACACCTTC. This gives the protein CASSQTNYGYTF.

The rearrangement uses TRBV7-9 and TRBJ1-1; a weak D match, TRBD1 (5 bases). This CDR3 spans 15 amino acids. CDR1 is SEHNR and CDR2 is FQNEAQ in the germline V gene (reference sequence). V lost 0 bases to trimming and J lost 6 bases, with 14 bases between them. Written as DNA, the CDR3 is TGTGCCAGCAGCTTAGCGGCCGGCAGGGTCTCTGAAGCTTTCTTT. Translation: CASSLAAGRVSEAFF.